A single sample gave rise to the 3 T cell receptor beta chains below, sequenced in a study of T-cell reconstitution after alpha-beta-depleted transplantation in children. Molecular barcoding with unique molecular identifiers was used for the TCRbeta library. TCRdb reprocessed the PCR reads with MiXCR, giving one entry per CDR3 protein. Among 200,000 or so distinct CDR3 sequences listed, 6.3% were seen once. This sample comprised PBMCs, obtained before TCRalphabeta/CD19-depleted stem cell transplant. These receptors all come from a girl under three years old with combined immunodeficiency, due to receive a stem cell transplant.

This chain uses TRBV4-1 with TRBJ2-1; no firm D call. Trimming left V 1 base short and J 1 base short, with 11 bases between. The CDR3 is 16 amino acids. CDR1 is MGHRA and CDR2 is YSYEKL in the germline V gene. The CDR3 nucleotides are TGCGCCAGCAGCCAAGCCGGGTTCCCTTCCTACAATGAGCAGTTCTTC. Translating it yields CASSQAGFPSYNEQFF.

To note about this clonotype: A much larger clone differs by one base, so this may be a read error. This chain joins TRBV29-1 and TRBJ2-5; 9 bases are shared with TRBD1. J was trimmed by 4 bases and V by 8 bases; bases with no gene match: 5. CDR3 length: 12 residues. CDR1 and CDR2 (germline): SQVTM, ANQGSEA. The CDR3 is CSTDRGRETQYF. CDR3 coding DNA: TGCAGCACCGACAGGGGGAGAGAGACCCAGTACTTC.

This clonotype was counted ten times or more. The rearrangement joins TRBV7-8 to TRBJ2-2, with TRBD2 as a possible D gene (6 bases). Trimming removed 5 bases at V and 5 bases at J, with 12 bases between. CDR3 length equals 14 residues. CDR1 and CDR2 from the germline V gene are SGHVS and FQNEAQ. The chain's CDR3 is CASSIRGWTGELFF. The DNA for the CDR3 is TGTGCCAGCAGCATACGGGGGTGGACCGGGGAGCTGTTTTTT.